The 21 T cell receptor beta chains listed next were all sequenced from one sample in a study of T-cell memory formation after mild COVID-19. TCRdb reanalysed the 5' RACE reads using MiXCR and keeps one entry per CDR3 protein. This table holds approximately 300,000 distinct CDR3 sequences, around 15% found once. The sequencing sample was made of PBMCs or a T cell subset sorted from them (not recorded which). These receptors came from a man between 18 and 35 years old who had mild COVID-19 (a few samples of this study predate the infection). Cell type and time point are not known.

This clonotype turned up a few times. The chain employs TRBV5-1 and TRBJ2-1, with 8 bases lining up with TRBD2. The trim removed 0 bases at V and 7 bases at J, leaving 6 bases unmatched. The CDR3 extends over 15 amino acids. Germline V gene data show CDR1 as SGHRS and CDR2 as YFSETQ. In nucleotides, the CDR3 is TGCGCCAGCAGCTTGGCCGGGACTAGTCCGAATGAGCAGTTCTTC. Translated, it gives CASSLAGTSPNEQFF.

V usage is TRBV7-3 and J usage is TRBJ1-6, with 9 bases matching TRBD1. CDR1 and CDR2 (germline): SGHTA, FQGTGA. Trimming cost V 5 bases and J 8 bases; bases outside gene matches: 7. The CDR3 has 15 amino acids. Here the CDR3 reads CASSLMGQGDSPLHF. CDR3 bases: TGTGCCAGCAGCCTAATGGGACAGGGAGATTCACCCCTCCACTTT. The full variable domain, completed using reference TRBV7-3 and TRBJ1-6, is GAGVSQTPSNKVTEKGKYVELRCDPISGHTALYWYRQSLGQGPEFLIYFQGTGAADDSGLPNDRFFAVRPEGSVSTLKIQRTERGDSAVYLCASSLMGQGDSPLHFGNGTRLTVT.

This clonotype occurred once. CDR3: CASSPGYRAATNEKLFF. The CDR3 region has the DNA TGTGCCAGCAGTCCGGGATACAGGGCAGCAACTAATGAAAAACTGTTTTTT. This chain connects TRBV12-3 or TRBV12-4 to TRBJ1-4, with D possibly TRBD1 on 6 matching bases. Trimming removed 5 bases from V and 0 bases from J, with 16 bases in between. This CDR3 comprises 17 residues.

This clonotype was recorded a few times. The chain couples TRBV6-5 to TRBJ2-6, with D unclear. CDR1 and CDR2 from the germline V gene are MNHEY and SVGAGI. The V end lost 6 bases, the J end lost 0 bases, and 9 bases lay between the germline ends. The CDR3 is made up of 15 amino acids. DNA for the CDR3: TGTGCCAGCAGGAAAGTCTCCTCTGGGGCCAACGTCCTGACTTTC. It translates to CASRKVSSGANVLTF.

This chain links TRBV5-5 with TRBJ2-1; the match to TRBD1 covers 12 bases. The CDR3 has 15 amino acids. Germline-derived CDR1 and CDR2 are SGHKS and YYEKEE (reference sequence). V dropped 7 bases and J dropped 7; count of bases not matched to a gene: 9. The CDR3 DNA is TGTGCCAGCTGCGATCGGGACAGGGGGCCTAATGAGCAGTTCTTC. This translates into CASCDRDRGPNEQFF.

For the CDR3, the DNA is TGTGCCAGCAGTGAAGAGGGAGCAACTAATGAAAAACTGTTTTTT. Amino acid sequence: CASSEEGATNEKLFF. The chain couples TRBV2 to TRBJ1-4; D gene ambiguous. This CDR3 contains 15 residues. The germline CDR1 and CDR2 sequences are SNHLY and FYNNEI. Trimming took off 1 base at V and 0 bases at J, with 6 bases between the two ends.

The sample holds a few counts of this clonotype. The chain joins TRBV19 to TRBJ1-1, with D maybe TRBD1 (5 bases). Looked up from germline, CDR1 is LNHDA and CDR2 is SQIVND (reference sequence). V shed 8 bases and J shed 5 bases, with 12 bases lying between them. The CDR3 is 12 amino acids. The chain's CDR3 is CASGRARTEAFF. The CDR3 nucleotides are TGTGCCAGTGGCAGGGCAAGGACTGAAGCTTTCTTT.

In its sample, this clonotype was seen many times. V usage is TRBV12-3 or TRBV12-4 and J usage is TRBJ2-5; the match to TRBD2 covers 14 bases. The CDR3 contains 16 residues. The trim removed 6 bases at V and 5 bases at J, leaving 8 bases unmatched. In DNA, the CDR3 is TGTGCCAGCAGGAAGACTAGCGGGGGGGCTTGGGAGACCCAGTACTTC. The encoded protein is CASRKTSGGAWETQYF.

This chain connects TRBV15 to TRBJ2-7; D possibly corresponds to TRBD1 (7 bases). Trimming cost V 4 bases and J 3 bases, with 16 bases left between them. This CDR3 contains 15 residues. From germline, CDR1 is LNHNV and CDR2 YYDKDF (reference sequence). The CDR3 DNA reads TGTGCCACCAGCACACTCCGGGGGACAGTCTACGAGCAGTACTTC. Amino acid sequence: CATSTLRGTVYEQYF.

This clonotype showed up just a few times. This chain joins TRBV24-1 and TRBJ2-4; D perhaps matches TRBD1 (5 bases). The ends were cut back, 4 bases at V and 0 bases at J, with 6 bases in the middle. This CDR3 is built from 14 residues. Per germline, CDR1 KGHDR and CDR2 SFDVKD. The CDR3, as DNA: TGTGCCACCAGTGACAGGGAAGCCAAAAACATTCAGTACTTC. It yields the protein CATSDREAKNIQYF.

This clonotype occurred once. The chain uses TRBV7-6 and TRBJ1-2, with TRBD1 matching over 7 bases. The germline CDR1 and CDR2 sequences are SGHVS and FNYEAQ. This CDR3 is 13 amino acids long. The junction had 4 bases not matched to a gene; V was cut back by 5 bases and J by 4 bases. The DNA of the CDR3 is TGTGCCAGCAGCCGCGGGACAGCCTATGGCTACACCTTC. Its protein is CASSRGTAYGYTF.

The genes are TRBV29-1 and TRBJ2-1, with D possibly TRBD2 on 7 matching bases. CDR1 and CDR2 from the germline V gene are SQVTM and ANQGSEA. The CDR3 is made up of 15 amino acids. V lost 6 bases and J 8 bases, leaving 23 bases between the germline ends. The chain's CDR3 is CSVNPIEGGRDEQFF. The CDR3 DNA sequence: TGCAGCGTGAACCCCATTGAGGGGGGGAGGGATGAGCAGTTCTTC.

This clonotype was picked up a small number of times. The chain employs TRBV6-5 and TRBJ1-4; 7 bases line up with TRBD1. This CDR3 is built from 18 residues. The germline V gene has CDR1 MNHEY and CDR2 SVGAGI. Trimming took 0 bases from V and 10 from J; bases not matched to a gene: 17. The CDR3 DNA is TGTGCCAGCAGTTACTCGGGCCGGACAGGAGGGTTTTGGGGAAAACTGTTTTTT. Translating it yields CASSYSGRTGGFWGKLFF.

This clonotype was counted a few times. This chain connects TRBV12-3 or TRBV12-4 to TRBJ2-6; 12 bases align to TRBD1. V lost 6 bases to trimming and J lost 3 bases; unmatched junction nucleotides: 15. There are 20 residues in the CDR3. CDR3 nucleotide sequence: TGTGCCAGCAGACGATACAACCTGGGACAGGGGGCAAATGGGGCCAACGTCCTGACTTTC. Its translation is CASRRYNLGQGANGANVLTF.

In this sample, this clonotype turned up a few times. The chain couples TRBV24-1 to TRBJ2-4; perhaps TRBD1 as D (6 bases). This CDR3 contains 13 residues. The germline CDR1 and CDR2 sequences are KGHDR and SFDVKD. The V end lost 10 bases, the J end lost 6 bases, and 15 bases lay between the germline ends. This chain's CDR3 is CATGTDSLNIQYF. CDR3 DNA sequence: TGTGCCACAGGGACGGACAGCTTAAACATTCAGTACTTC.

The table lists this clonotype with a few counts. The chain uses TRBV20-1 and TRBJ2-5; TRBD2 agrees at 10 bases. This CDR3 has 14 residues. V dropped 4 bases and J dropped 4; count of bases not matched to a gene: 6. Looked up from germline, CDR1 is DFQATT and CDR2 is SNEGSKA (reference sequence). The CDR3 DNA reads TGCAGTGCTAATAGCGGGGGGACTCCAGAGACCCAGTACTTC. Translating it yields CSANSGGTPETQYF.

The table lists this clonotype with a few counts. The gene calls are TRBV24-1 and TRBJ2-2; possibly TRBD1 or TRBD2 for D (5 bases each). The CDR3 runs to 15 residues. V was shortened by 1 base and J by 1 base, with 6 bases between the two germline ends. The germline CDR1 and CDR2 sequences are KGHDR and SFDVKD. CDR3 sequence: CATSDFGGNTGELFF. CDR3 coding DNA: TGTGCCACCAGTGATTTTGGGGGGAACACCGGGGAGCTGTTTTTT.

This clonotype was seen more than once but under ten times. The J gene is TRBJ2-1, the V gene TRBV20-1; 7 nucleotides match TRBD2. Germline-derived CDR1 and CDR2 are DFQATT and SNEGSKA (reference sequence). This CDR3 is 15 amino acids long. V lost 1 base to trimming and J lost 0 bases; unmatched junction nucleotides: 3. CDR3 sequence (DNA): TGCAGTGCTAGAGCCTTAGCGGGCTCCTACAATGAGCAGTTCTTC. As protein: CSARALAGSYNEQFF.

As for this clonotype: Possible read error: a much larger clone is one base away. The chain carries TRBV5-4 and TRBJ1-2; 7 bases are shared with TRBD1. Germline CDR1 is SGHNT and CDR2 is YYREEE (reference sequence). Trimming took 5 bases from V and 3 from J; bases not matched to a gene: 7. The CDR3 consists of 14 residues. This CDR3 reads CASSWQGVDYGYTF. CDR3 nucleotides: TGTGCCAGCAGTTGGCAGGGGGTGGACTATGGCTACACCTTC.

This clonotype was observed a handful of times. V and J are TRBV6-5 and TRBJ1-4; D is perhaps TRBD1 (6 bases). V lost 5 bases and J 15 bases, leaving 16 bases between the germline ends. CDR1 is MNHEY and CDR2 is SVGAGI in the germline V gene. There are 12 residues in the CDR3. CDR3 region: CASSPSPGHLFF. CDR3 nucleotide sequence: TGTGCCAGCAGTCCTAGCCCGGGACACTTGTTTTTT.

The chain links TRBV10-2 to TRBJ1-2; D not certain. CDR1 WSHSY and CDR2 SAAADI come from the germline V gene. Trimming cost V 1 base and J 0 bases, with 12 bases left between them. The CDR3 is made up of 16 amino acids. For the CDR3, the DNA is TGCGCCAGCAGTGAGTTGCCCCACCACTCTAACTATGGCTACACCTTC. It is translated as CASSELPHHSNYGYTF.